This TCR beta chain comes out of a study of shared clonotypes between healthy human individuals. Study overall: The donors, two women and a few men, were aged 18 to 49. Per-donor plates numbered three CD4 naive, three CD4 memory, two CD8 naive and one CD8 memory.

Splitting of CD4+ cells produced CD45RA+ naive and CD45RA-negative memory subsets. The authors ran the assay at deep level. Data came from immunoSEQ multiplex PCR; TCRdb stores just in-frame clones and leaves some out. The sample has about 2.3 million clones, approximately 95% seen once; the top ten hold 0.35% to 0.45%. The CDR3 contains 18 residues. Trimming removed 3 bases from V and 1 base from J; junction bases left unmatched: 11. From germline, CDR1 is KGHSH and CDR2 LQKENI. The V gene is TRBV18, the J gene TRBJ1-1; 10 nucleotides line up with TRBD1. The receptor comes from a man aged 18 to 29 in good health. Some clones in this sample may be carry-over from other donors' samples. The sequenced sample was naive CD4+ T cells from PBMCs. Described subset: CD45RA+ positively selected. The chain's CDR3 is CASSPVLGTGAPNTEAFF. The CDR3, as DNA: TGTGCCAGCTCACCCGTCCTCGGGACAGGGGCCCCGAACACTGAAGCTTTCTTT.